These T cell receptor beta chains were read from a single sample in a study of cytomegalovirus exposure and HLA in healthy donors. The protocol was immunoSEQ multiplex PCR, while the TCRdb copy is restricted to in-frame clones and leaves out a portion. The sample has 100,000 or so clones, about 80% seen once. Input material: PBMCs. Receptors originate from a female donor in good health and CMV-seronegative. The CDR3 runs from the conserved cysteine through the conserved F or W. A D gene is named only where the DNA matches it firmly. Clone size, where shown, is once, few, many, or a class for clones that have expanded.

clone size	V gene	D gene	J gene	CDR3 protein	CDR3 DNA
few	TRBV30	.	TRBJ2-7	CAWSAYREQYF	TGTGCCTGGAGCGCCTATCGCGAGCAGTACTTC
.	TRBV6-5	TRBD2	TRBJ2-1	CASSSGLVSDNEQFF	TGTGCCAGCAGCTCCGGACTAGTTTCGGACAATGAGCAGTTCTTC
.	TRBV12-5	TRBD2	TRBJ2-7	CASGWGGEQYF	TGTGCTAGTGGTTGGGGGGGGGAGCAGTACTTC
.	TRBV9	.	TRBJ1-2	CASSVPGDNYGYTF	TGTGCCAGCAGCGTCCCGGGGGATAACTATGGCTACACCTTC
few	TRBV7-9	.	TRBJ2-7	CASSAVVAEFYEQYF	TGTGCCAGCAGCGCGGTGGTAGCGGAGTTCTACGAGCAGTACTTC
.	TRBV21-1	.	TRBJ1-2	CASSKGQGWYGYTF	TGTGCCAGCAGCAAGGGACAGGGTTGGTATGGCTACACCTTC
.	TRBV7-9	.	TRBJ1-5	CASSFGWQPQHF	TGTGCCAGCAGCTTCGGGTGGCAGCCCCAGCATTTT
.	TRBV7-2	TRBD2	TRBJ2-5	CASSSAPLAGGRETQYF	TGTGCCAGCAGCTCGGCCCCACTAGCGGGGGGGCGGGAGACCCAGTACTTC
.	TRBV19	TRBD1	TRBJ1-2	CASRDRPNGYTF	TGTGCCAGTAGGGACAGGCCCAATGGCTACACCTTC
few	TRBV7-6	.	TRBJ1-1	CASSPPQGVDTEAFF	TGTGCCAGCAGCCCCCCCCAAGGGGTTGACACTGAAGCTTTCTTT
.	TRBV7-6	TRBD2	TRBJ2-7	CASSTNLAGGAYEQYF	TGTGCCAGCAGCACAAACCTAGCGGGGGGCGCCTACGAGCAGTACTTC
once	TRBV6-1	.	TRBJ2-3	CASSEEYRYSSTDTQYF	TGTGCCAGCAGTGAGGAGTACCGATACTCTAGCACAGATACGCAGTATTTT
few	TRBV2	TRBD1	TRBJ1-4	CASSRDRAREKLFF	TGTGCCAGCAGCAGGGACAGGGCGAGGGAAAAACTGTTTTTT
.	TRBV6-6	.	TRBJ2-7	CASTSTGLTPYEQYF	TGTGCCAGCACTAGTACAGGCCTTACGCCCTACGAGCAGTACTTC
.	TRBV10-1	.	TRBJ2-5	CASGESRVPMSQETQYF	TGCGCCAGCGGTGAGTCTCGGGTGCCCATGAGCCAAGAGACCCAGTACTTC
.	TRBV5-5	.	TRBJ2-2	CASSLWGVLGELFF	TGTGCCAGCAGCTTGTGGGGGGTATTAGGGGAGCTGTTTTTT
few	TRBV4-3	.	TRBJ2-1	CASSQNSYNEQFF	TGCGCCAGCAGCCAAAACAGCTACAATGAGCAGTTCTTC
.	TRBV9	.	TRBJ1-2	CASSVDQGIHGYTF	TGTGCCAGCAGCGTAGATCAGGGGATACATGGCTACACCTTC
.	TRBV5-1	.	TRBJ2-3	CASRGVDTQYF	TGCGCCAGCAGAGGGGTAGATACGCAGTATTTT
.	TRBV4-3	TRBD2	TRBJ2-4	CASSLETSGGANIQYF	TGCGCCAGCAGCCTAGAGACTAGCGGGGGGGCAAACATTCAGTACTTC
.	TRBV5-1	.	TRBJ1-2	CASSLVPGSYGYTF	TGCGCCAGCAGCTTGGTCCCAGGATCCTATGGCTACACCTTC
.	TRBV11-2	.	TRBJ1-1	CASSYKDRSEAFF	TGTGCCAGCAGCTACAAGGACAGATCGGAAGCTTTCTTT
.	TRBV7-2	TRBD1	TRBJ2-2	CASRRPGQGRTGELFF	TGTGCCAGCAGGCGACCGGGACAGGGGAGGACCGGGGAGCTGTTTTTT
.	TRBV5-1	.	TRBJ2-7	CASSLIGGNEQYF	TGCGCCAGCAGCTTAATTGGGGGCAACGAGCAGTACTTC
.	TRBV19	.	TRBJ1-6	CASSIGPRSYNSPLHF	TGTGCCAGTAGTATAGGACCCAGGTCCTATAATTCACCCCTCCACTTT
.	TRBV6-1	TRBD2	TRBJ2-5	CASSEEITSGGAYF	TGTGCCAGCAGTGAAGAAATAACTAGCGGGGGGGCATACTTC
.	TRBV5-1	TRBD1	TRBJ2-7	CASSLGTGSEQYF	TGCGCCAGCAGCTTGGGGACAGGGTCCGAGCAGTACTTC
.	TRBV2	.	TRBJ1-6	CASSPNGGNNSPLHF	TGTGCCAGCAGTCCGAACGGGGGAAATAATTCACCCCTCCACTTT
.	TRBV9	.	TRBJ2-3	CASSVNTGDTDTQYF	TGTGCCAGCAGCGTAAACACGGGTGACACAGATACGCAGTATTTT
.	TRBV29-1	.	TRBJ1-1	CSVESPGMNTEAFF	TGCAGCGTTGAAAGTCCAGGAATGAACACTGAAGCTTTCTTT
.	TRBV30	.	TRBJ1-2	CAWSKRRVNYGYTF	TGTGCCTGGAGTAAGCGCAGGGTTAACTATGGCTACACCTTC
.	TRBV7-2	TRBD2	TRBJ2-5	CASSLQRTSAETQYF	TGTGCCAGCAGCTTACAACGGACTAGCGCTGAGACCCAGTACTTC
.	TRBV5-3	TRBD1	TRBJ1-1	CARSGYRGNTEAFF	TGTGCCAGAAGCGGATACAGGGGGAACACTGAAGCTTTCTTT